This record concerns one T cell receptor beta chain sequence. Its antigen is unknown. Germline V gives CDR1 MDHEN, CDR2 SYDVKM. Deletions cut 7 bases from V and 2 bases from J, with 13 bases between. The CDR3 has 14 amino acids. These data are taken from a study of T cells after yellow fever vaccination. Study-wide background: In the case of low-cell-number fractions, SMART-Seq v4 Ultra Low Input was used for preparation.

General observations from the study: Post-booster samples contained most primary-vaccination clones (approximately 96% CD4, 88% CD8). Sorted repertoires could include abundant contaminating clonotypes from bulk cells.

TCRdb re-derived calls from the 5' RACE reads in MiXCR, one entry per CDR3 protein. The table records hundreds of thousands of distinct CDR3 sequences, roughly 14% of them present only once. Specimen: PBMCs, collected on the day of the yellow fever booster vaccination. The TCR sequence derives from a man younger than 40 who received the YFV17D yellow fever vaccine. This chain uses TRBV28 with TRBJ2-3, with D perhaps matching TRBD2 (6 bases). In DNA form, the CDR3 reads TGTGCCAGCACAAGGGGACTGTACACAGATACGCAGTATTTT. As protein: CASTRGLYTDTQYF. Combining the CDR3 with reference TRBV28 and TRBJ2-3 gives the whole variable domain DVKVTQSSRYLVKRTGEKVFLECVQDMDHENMFWYRQDPGLGLRLIYFSYDVKMKEKGDIPEGYSVSREKKERFSLILESASTNQTSMYLCASTRGLYTDTQYFGPGTRLTVL.